This T cell receptor (beta chain) was captured in a study of Tregs in tolerant kidney transplant recipients. Points from the study as a whole: The most relevant donor-specific Treg TCRbeta repertoire apparently came from expansion with activated donor B cells. Findings come from small patient numbers and require larger validation.

The assay was immunoSEQ multiplex PCR, and TCRdb's table has in-frame clones only and misses some. This sample has some 90,000 clones, with around nine tenths found just once. This clone was recorded only once. As yet, its antigen is unknown. Unstimulated Tregs (CD4+CD25+CD127-) and CD4+CD25- non-Tregs were sorted from PBMCs. V lost 5 bases to trimming and J lost 3 bases, with 10 bases between them. The CDR3 has 13 residues. Germline-derived CDR1 and CDR2 are MNHEY and SVGAGI. This chain connects TRBV6-5 to TRBJ1-2, with D maybe TRBD1 (5 bases). Material: CD8+ T cells from blood. This sequence was found in a human donor in good health. The CDR3, as DNA: TGTGCCAGCAGTCCGGGACGCTACTATGGCTACACCTTC. Its protein is CASSPGRYYGYTF.